This TCR beta chain appears in the sequencing data of a study of T cell changes during pregnancy in multiple sclerosis. Data came from immunoSEQ multiplex PCR; TCRdb stores just in-frame clones and leaves some out. Among 60,000 or so clones listed, about 90% were seen once. CDR3 length: 12 amino acids. From germline, CDR1 is MNHNS and CDR2 SASEGT. Trimming pared 9 bases from V and 8 bases from J, leaving 14 bases between. The V call is TRBV6-1, the J call TRBJ1-5; D not certain. The source of this sequence is a female donor in good health, enrolled as a control in a pregnancy study. The sample in question was peripheral blood, obtained in the second trimester of pregnancy. In nucleotides, the CDR3 is TGTGCCAGTTCTCCCTACGAGGAGCCCCAGCATTTT. It translates to CASSPYEEPQHF.